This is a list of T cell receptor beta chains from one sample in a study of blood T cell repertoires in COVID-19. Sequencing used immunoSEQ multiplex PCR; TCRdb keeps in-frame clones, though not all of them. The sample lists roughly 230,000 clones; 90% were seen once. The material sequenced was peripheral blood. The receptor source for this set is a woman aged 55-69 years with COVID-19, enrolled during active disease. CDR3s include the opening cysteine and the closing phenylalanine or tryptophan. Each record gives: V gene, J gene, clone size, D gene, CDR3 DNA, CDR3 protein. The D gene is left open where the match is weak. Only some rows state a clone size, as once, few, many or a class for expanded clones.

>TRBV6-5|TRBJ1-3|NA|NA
TGTGCCAGCACCCCCCCGACAGGAAACACCATATATTTT
CASTPPTGNTIYF
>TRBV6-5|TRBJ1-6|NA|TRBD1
TGTGCCAGCAAACAGGGGGATTCACCCCTCCACTTT
CASKQGDSPLHF
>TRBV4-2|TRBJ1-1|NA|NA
TGTGCCAGCAGCCAAGATCTGGCGGTCCCGAACACTGAAGCTTTCTTT
CASSQDLAVPNTEAFF
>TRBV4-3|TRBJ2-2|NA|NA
TGCGCCAGCAGCCACCCGGGACAGAACACCGGGGAGCTGTTTTTT
CASSHPGQNTGELFF
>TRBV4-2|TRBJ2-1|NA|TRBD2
TGTGCCAGCAGCCAAATGGGGGCTAGCGGGGGGGTCAATGAGCAGTTCTTC
CASSQMGASGGVNEQFF
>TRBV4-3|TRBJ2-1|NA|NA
TGCGCCAGCAGCCAAGCCTACAGGGAAGCTGAGCAGTTCTTC
CASSQAYREAEQFF
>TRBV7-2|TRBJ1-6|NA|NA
TGTGCCAGCAGCTTTCTCAATTCACCCCTCCACTTT
CASSFLNSPLHF
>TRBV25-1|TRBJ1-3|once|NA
TGTGCCAGCGAAGCGGCCGGGGGATCCGGAAACACCATATATTTT
CASEAAGGSGNTIYF
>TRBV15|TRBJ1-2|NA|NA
TGTGCCACCAGCAGAGATGGCGGTTTCCAGGGATACACCTTC
CATSRDGGFQGYTF
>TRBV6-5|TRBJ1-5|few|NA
TGTGCCAGCCGATCGGGACTCAGTAGCAATCAGCCCCAGCATTTT
CASRSGLSSNQPQHF
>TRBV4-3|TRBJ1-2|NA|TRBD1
TGCGCCAGCAGCCAGGAACGGACAGGGTCATGGGGTGGCTACACCTTC
CASSQERTGSWGGYTF
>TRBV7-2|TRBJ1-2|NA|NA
TGTGCCAGCAGCCCCAAACAGGGTCCTGGCTACACCTTC
CASSPKQGPGYTF
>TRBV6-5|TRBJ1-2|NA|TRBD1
TGTGCCAGCAGTTCAAACAGGGGAACGAGGGGCTACACCTTC
CASSSNRGTRGYTF
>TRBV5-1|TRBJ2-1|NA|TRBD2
TGCGCCAGCCTCGGTAGCGGGGATGATGAGCAGTTCTTC
CASLGSGDDEQFF
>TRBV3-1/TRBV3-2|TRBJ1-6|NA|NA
TGTGCCAGCAATACTAGAAATTCACCCCTCCACTTT
CASNTRNSPLHF
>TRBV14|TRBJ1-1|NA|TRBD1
TGTGCCAGCAGCCCTTTGACAGGGCGGACTGAAGCTTTCTTT
CASSPLTGRTEAFF